This T cell receptor (beta chain) was observed in a study of T cells in Graves' hyperthyroidism and ophthalmopathy. This CDR3 is 15 amino acids long. CDR1 and CDR2 from the germline V gene are MNHNS and SASEGT. J gave up 0 bases and V 6 bases, and 5 bases lay outside the gene matches. Orbital computed tomography, thyroid ultrasound, serum thyroxine and TRAb, and clinical symptoms together informed the diagnoses. This clonotype occurred many times. Amplification targeted TCR beta CDR3 regions from RNA transcripts. First-round RT-PCR of the TCR CDR3 relied on the HTBI primer set. Via MiXCR, TCRdb re-called the multiplex PCR reads, giving one row per CDR3 protein. The sample consists of around 250,000 distinct CDR3 sequences, approximately 23% of them appearing once.

This clonotype was obtained from a woman in her thirties or forties with Graves' ophthalmopathy. Sequencing input: blood. The chain recombines TRBV6-1 with TRBJ1-5; 7 bases are a match to TRBD1. CDR3 sequence: CASSPQGDSNQPQHF. The CDR3 bases are TGTGCCAGCAGCCCCCAGGGGGATAGCAATCAGCCCCAGCATTTT.